The 30 T cell receptor beta chains below all came from one sample that was sequenced in a study of cytomegalovirus exposure and HLA in healthy donors. It was with 60 Vbeta and 13 Jbeta primers that the PCR ran. Generated by immunoSEQ multiplex PCR, the TCRdb table keeps only in-frame clones and is missing some. Among around 140,000 clones listed, roughly 9% were seen once. Material: PBMCs. The source is a woman between 40 and 50 years old in good health and CMV-seropositive.

This clone was seen only a few times. The chain recombines TRBV5-1 with TRBJ1-4; maybe TRBD1 (6 bases). Germline V gene data show CDR1 as SGHRS and CDR2 as YFSETQ. V lost 0 bases and J lost 4, with 13 bases in between. CDR3 length equals 16 residues. The DNA of the CDR3 is TGCGCCAGCAGCTTGGCAGGGGCGGTGGGTAATGAAAAACTGTTTTTT. Its protein product is CASSLAGAVGNEKLFF.

In its sample, this clone was seen a few times. Other DNA sequences of this sample code for an identical CDR3. The rearrangement links TRBV19 to TRBJ2-2; D might be TRBD1 (6 bases). CDR1 and CDR2 (germline): LNHDA, SQIVND (reference sequence). The CDR3 covers 14 residues. V lost 5 bases to trimming and J lost 0 bases, with 7 bases between them. CDR3 in DNA: TGTGCCAGTAGTGGGACACCGAACACCGGGGAGCTGTTTTTT. This gives the protein CASSGTPNTGELFF.

This clone was counted between two and nine times. This rearrangement joins TRBV5-1 to TRBJ2-7, with D possibly being TRBD1 (5 bases). The CDR3 consists of 14 residues. Trimming took 3 bases from V and 5 from J, leaving 15 bases between them. The germline V gene encodes CDR1 SGHRS and CDR2 YFSETQ. The CDR3: CASSSQGSINEQYF. In DNA form, the CDR3 reads TGCGCCAGCAGCTCGCAGGGTAGCATCAACGAGCAGTACTTC.

This clone has a handful of counts. The V gene is TRBV5-6, the J gene TRBJ2-5, with D uncertain. CDR1 and CDR2 (germline): SGHDT, YYEEEE. Trimming removed 8 bases at V and 0 bases at J, with 11 bases between. This CDR3 has 13 residues. CDR3 sequence reads: CARSPENQETQYF. CDR3 sequence (DNA): TGTGCCAGAAGCCCGGAGAACCAAGAGACCCAGTACTTC. The variable domain in full, with the rest retrieved from reference TRBV5-6 and TRBJ2-5, is DAGVTQSPTHLIKTRGQQVTLRCSPKSGHDTVSWYQQALGQGPQFIFQYYEEEERQRGNFPDRFSGHQFPNYSSELNVNALLLGDSALYLCARSPENQETQYFGPGTRLLVL.

V is TRBV9 and J is TRBJ1-2, with a weak D call TRBD1 (6 bases). Germline V gene sequence: CDR1 SGDLS, CDR2 YYNGEE. The V gene lost 0 bases and the J gene lost 4 bases, with 19 bases spanning the gap. This CDR3 is built from 17 residues. CDR3 DNA: TGTGCCAGCAGCGTAGCCTCCCTAGGGGGAGATATCTATGGCTACACCTTC. This sequence encodes CASSVASLGGDIYGYTF. Full variable domain (missing parts from reference TRBV9 and TRBJ1-2): DSGVTQTPKHLITATGQRVTLRCSPRSGDLSVYWYQQSLDQGLQFLIQYYNGEERAKGNILERFSAQQFPDLHSELNLSSLELGDSALYFCASSVASLGGDIYGYTFGSGTRLTVV.

This clone came up a few times. This chain joins TRBV11-3 and TRBJ1-6; D call uncertain. CDR3 length: 14 residues. Germline V gene lookup returns CDR1 SGHNT and CDR2 YENEEA. V lost 1 base and J 7 bases, leaving 8 bases between the germline ends. The DNA of the CDR3 is TGTGCCAGCAGCTTAGTCCAGAAAAATTCACCCCTCCACTTT. As protein: CASSLVQKNSPLHF.

The genes are TRBV4-3 and TRBJ1-4, with D unclear. The CDR3 covers 16 residues. CDR1 and CDR2 from the germline V gene are LGHNA and YSLEER. V shed 4 bases and J shed 5 bases, with 17 bases lying between them. CDR3 region: CASSPRGDKENEKLFF. The CDR3 DNA reads as TGCGCCAGCAGCCCTCGTGGTGACAAAGAGAATGAAAAACTGTTTTTT.

This chain connects TRBV2 to TRBJ1-5; D gene ambiguous. Trimming took off 2 bases at V and 6 bases at J, with 8 bases between the two ends. The germline gives CDR1 SNHLY, CDR2 FYNNEI. This CDR3 contains 13 residues. The CDR3 DNA sequence: TGTGCCAGCAGTGAACATACAATTCAGCCCCAGCATTTT. This codes for CASSEHTIQPQHF.

There are a few counts of this clone. This sequence joins TRBV11-2 and TRBJ1-1; perhaps TRBD1 as D (5 bases). Trimming shortened V by 5 bases and J by 4 bases, and 14 bases separated the two germline ends. The CDR3 is made up of 14 amino acids. Germline loops: CDR1 SGHAT, CDR2 FQNNGV. The CDR3 DNA reads as TGTGCCAGCAGCCCCCCACGACAGAGCACTGAAGCTTTCTTT. Translating it yields CASSPPRQSTEAFF.

This rearrangement joins TRBV18 to TRBJ1-6, with 7 bases matching TRBD1. Trimming removed 4 bases from V and 6 bases from J; junction bases left unmatched: 6. The CDR3 runs to 15 residues. Germline lookup yields CDR1 KGHSH and CDR2 LQKENI. In DNA form, the CDR3 reads TGTGCCAGCTCACTACAGGGGAGTGGTAATTCACCCCTCCACTTT. Its translation: CASSLQGSGNSPLHF.

Many counts were recorded for this clone. The genes are TRBV6-5 and TRBJ1-2; D gene uncertain. The CDR3 contains 15 residues. Germline V lookup: CDR1 MNHEY, CDR2 SVGAGI. The V and J ends lost 0 bases and 8 bases respectively, with 16 bases between them. The CDR3 reads CASSYSTGAVSGYTF. CDR3 sequence (DNA): TGTGCCAGCAGTTACTCGACTGGCGCGGTAAGCGGCTACACCTTC.

In its sample, this clone was seen a few times. V usage is TRBV11-1 and J usage is TRBJ1-2; possibly TRBD1 for D (6 bases). The V and J ends lost 5 bases and 7 bases respectively, with 14 bases between them. This CDR3 region has 13 residues. Germline-derived CDR1 and CDR2 are SGHAT and FQDESV (reference sequence). CDR3 bases: TGTGCCAGCAGCCCTAAACGAGGGGGTGGCTACACCTTC. Its translation is CASSPKRGGGYTF.

The chain has TRBV27 and TRBJ2-3; D might be TRBD2 (5 bases). Trimming stripped 5 bases from V and 1 base from J, with 16 bases between. Germline lookup yields CDR1 MNHEY and CDR2 SMNVEV (reference sequence). CDR3 length: 16 amino acids. The CDR3 here is CASSKTGMWGTDTQYF. The DNA of the CDR3 is TGTGCCAGCAGTAAAACGGGGATGTGGGGCACAGATACGCAGTATTTT.

The chain joins TRBV5-5 to TRBJ2-7; the match to TRBD1 covers 12 bases. This CDR3 contains 15 residues. Germline CDR1 and CDR2: SGHKS and YYEKEE (reference sequence). Trimming cost V 4 bases and J 2 bases; bases outside gene matches: 4. In DNA, the CDR3 is TGTGCCAGCAGCGCGGGACAGGGGGCTACCTACGAGCAGTACTTC. Its translation: CASSAGQGATYEQYF.

This clone turned up a few times. The J gene is TRBJ2-3, the V gene TRBV7-8, with D perhaps matching TRBD1 (5 bases). This CDR3 has 16 amino acids. Germline assignment: CDR1 SGHVS and CDR2 FQNEAQ. V dropped 1 base and J dropped 5 bases, with 16 bases sitting between them. This chain's CDR3 is CASSLGAVGQGDTQYF. The CDR3 DNA sequence: TGTGCCAGCAGCTTAGGTGCGGTGGGGCAGGGAGATACGCAGTATTTT.

This clone turned up a few times. The chain is built from TRBV9 and TRBJ2-5; 9 bases are shared with TRBD2. Germline V gene lookup returns CDR1 SGDLS and CDR2 YYNGEE. CDR3 size: 16 residues. The V segment lost 4 bases and the J segment 5 bases; nucleotides outside the gene matches: 12. CDR3 loop: CASSPLGRGGGETQYF. For the CDR3, the DNA is TGTGCCAGCAGCCCCCTAGGGCGGGGGGGCGGGGAGACCCAGTACTTC. The entire variable domain, with the rest obtained from reference TRBV9 and TRBJ2-5, is as follows: DSGVTQTPKHLITATGQRVTLRCSPRSGDLSVYWYQQSLDQGLQFLIQYYNGEERAKGNILERFSAQQFPDLHSELNLSSLELGDSALYFCASSPLGRGGGETQYFGPGTRLLVL.

The chain joins TRBV6-1 to TRBJ1-6; 7 bases line up with TRBD1. Germline V gene data show CDR1 as MNHNS and CDR2 as SASEGT. CDR3 length: 16 amino acids. Trimming at V came to 2 bases and at J to 8 bases, leaving 9 bases not matched to a gene. CDR3 sequence: CASSEYSGRGYSPLHF. CDR3 DNA sequence: TGTGCCAGCAGTGAATATTCGGGCAGGGGGTATTCACCCCTCCACTTT.

V usage is TRBV27 and J usage is TRBJ2-1; D not resolved. Germline CDR1 and CDR2: MNHEY and SMNVEV (reference sequence). Trimming removed 5 bases at V and 7 bases at J, with 12 bases between. This CDR3 is built from 13 residues. CDR3 coding DNA: TGTGCCAGCAGTCCCTCACCAGTGAATGAGCAGTTCTTC. Encoded protein: CASSPSPVNEQFF.

This rearrangement joins TRBV4-2 to TRBJ2-5, with 14 bases lining up with TRBD2. The CDR3 length is 15 residues. Germline-derived CDR1 and CDR2 are LGHNA and YNFKEQ. V shed 0 bases and J 7 bases; nucleotides not matched to a gene: 1. The CDR3 nucleotides are TGTGCCAGCAGCCAAGAGGGGACTAGCGGGGGGACCCAGTACTTC. This sequence encodes CASSQEGTSGGTQYF.

This clone was detected only a few times. V is TRBV19 and J is TRBJ2-7; maybe TRBD2 (6 bases). The V gene's germline CDR1 is LNHDA and CDR2 SQIVND (reference sequence). This CDR3 contains 13 residues. Trimming shortened V by 5 bases and J by 7 bases, and 15 bases separated the two germline ends. The CDR3 DNA reads TGTGCCAGTAGTCAGGAGGGCGCTTGGGAGCAGTACTTC. Amino acid sequence: CASSQEGAWEQYF.

Only a few counts were recorded for this clone. The rearrangement uses TRBV4-2 and TRBJ2-5; D is perhaps TRBD1 (6 bases). The V and J ends lost 0 bases and 2 bases respectively, with 16 bases between them. This CDR3 region has 17 residues. Germline V gene sequence: CDR1 LGHNA, CDR2 YNFKEQ. CDR3 amino acids: CASSQERLQGRQETQYF. The CDR3 DNA sequence: TGTGCCAGCAGCCAAGAACGTTTACAGGGACGGCAAGAGACCCAGTACTTC.

The sample holds a few counts of this clone. The V and J genes are TRBV6-1 and TRBJ2-7; D perhaps matches TRBD2 (7 bases). The CDR3 totals 16 residues. Trimming shortened V by 1 base and J by 1 base, and 14 bases separated the two germline ends. CDR1 is MNHNS and CDR2 is SASEGT in the germline V gene. CDR3 bases: TGTGCCAGCAGTGAAGACGTAGGGGGAGGGTCCTACGAGCAGTACTTC. This sequence encodes CASSEDVGGGSYEQYF.

This clone has a handful of counts. The rearrangement links TRBV7-9 to TRBJ1-1; D might be TRBD1 (5 bases). CDR1 and CDR2 (germline): SEHNR, FQNEAQ (reference sequence). This CDR3 has 13 residues. V lost 1 base, J lost 6 bases, and 9 bases lay in between. The CDR3: CASSLVGGSEAFF. The CDR3 coding sequence is TGTGCCAGCAGCTTAGTGGGGGGTTCTGAAGCTTTCTTT.

This clone has just a few counts. The chain carries TRBV6-1 and TRBJ2-3, with D unresolved. Trimming shortened V by 2 bases and J by 5 bases, and 17 bases separated the two germline ends. The CDR3 is made up of 16 amino acids. Germline-derived CDR1 and CDR2 are MNHNS and SASEGT. The DNA for the CDR3 is TGTGCCAGCAGTGAAACCCTTGCTAGAATCAAAGATACGCAGTATTTT. Translating gives CASSETLARIKDTQYF.

This clone has more than one count but fewer than ten. CDR3 region: CATSRGGGHYGYTF. In nucleotides, the CDR3 is TGTGCCACCAGCAGAGGCGGGGGACACTATGGCTACACCTTC. V and J are TRBV15 and TRBJ1-2; perhaps TRBD1 as D (5 bases). Germline V lookup: CDR1 LNHNV, CDR2 YYDKDF (reference sequence). There are 14 residues in the CDR3. The V and J ends lost 1 base and 3 bases respectively, with 9 bases between them.

This clone was detected only a few times. The chain employs TRBV18 and TRBJ1-5, with TRBD1 identical over 8 bases. CDR3 length equals 15 residues. The V segment lost 3 bases and the J segment 6 bases; nucleotides outside the gene matches: 7. The germline gives CDR1 KGHSH, CDR2 LQKENI. The CDR3 DNA reads as TGTGCCAGCTCACCGGGACAGGCCGGGGTTCAGCCCCAGCATTTT. It specifies CASSPGQAGVQPQHF.

This clone was seen a handful of times. The chain is built from TRBV6-5 and TRBJ1-6; TRBD1 is a possible D gene (5 bases). V lost 2 bases to trimming and J lost 9 bases, with 14 bases between them. The CDR3 sequence is 15 residues long. Germline-derived CDR1 and CDR2 are MNHEY and SVGAGI. The CDR3 here is CASSYGGALGSPLHF. CDR3 nucleotide sequence: TGTGCCAGCAGTTACGGAGGGGCCCTTGGTTCACCCCTCCACTTT.

This chain joins TRBV5-1 and TRBJ1-4; 9 nucleotides match TRBD1. The junction had 9 bases not matched to a gene; V was cut back by 4 bases and J by 8 bases. CDR1 is SGHRS, CDR2 YFSETQ, per germline. The CDR3 consists of 15 residues. CDR3 sequence: CASSQTGQGGEKLFF. The CDR3 nucleotides are TGCGCCAGCAGCCAAACGGGACAGGGCGGCGAAAAACTGTTTTTT.

V usage is TRBV27 and J usage is TRBJ1-1; D remains unclear. The CDR3 totals 16 residues. Germline V CDR1 and CDR2: MNHEY, SMNVEV (reference sequence). V lost 7 bases to trimming and J lost 0 bases, with 18 bases between them. The chain's CDR3 is CASTSVGGFMNTEAFF. The CDR3 DNA sequence: TGTGCCAGCACCTCCGTTGGAGGTTTCATGAACACTGAAGCTTTCTTT.

The chain is built from TRBV5-1 and TRBJ2-3; 8 nucleotides agree with TRBD2. V shed 4 bases and J 10 bases; nucleotides not matched to a gene: 14. In germline, CDR1 is SGHRS, CDR2 YFSETQ. The CDR3 runs to 15 residues. CDR3 loop: CASSPGTRGEEAQYF. Written as DNA, the CDR3 is TGCGCCAGCAGCCCCGGGACTAGGGGGGAAGAGGCGCAGTATTTT.